The 19 T cell receptor beta chains reported below all come from one sample, sequenced in a study of technical replicates of blood from a few donors. Assay: immunoSEQ multiplex PCR; the TCRdb copy retains only in-frame clones and omits some. Of tens of thousands of clones in the sample, about 94% were seen once. Specimen: T cells isolated from PBMCs. These receptor sequences come from a human donor in good health.

This sequence joins TRBV27 and TRBJ2-7; D is possibly TRBD1 (5 bases). CDR3 length: 12 residues. CDR1 and CDR2 from the germline V gene are MNHEY and SMNVEV (reference sequence). Between the trimmed V and J ends, which lost 10 bases and 2 bases, there was a span of 12 bases. The CDR3 coding sequence is TGTGCCACCGCGACAGAGACCTACGAGCAGTACTTC. It yields the protein CATATETYEQYF.

J is TRBJ2-5 and V is TRBV2, with a weak D call TRBD1 (5 bases). Germline V gene sequence: CDR1 SNHLY, CDR2 FYNNEI. This CDR3 comprises 17 residues. V lost 0 bases and J 4 bases, leaving 18 bases between the germline ends. The CDR3 is CASSEAPTRMGPETQYF. CDR3 in DNA: TGTGCCAGCAGTGAAGCGCCGACCCGGATGGGGCCAGAGACCCAGTACTTC.

The V and J genes are TRBV28 and TRBJ2-7, with TRBD1 identical over 8 bases. The V gene end was trimmed by 3 bases and the J gene end by 2 bases; junction bases not matched to a gene: 3. CDR1 and CDR2 (germline): MDHEN, SYDVKM. CDR3 length: 14 amino acids. In DNA form, the CDR3 reads TGTGCCAGCAGTTTCCCGGGACAGGCCTACGAGCAGTACTTC. Amino acids: CASSFPGQAYEQYF.

The chain is built from TRBV7-3 and TRBJ2-3; no firm D call. This CDR3 region has 14 residues. Deletions cut 4 bases from V and 4 bases from J, with 12 bases between. In germline, CDR1 is SGHTA, CDR2 FQGTGA. The CDR3 nucleotides are TGTGCCAGCAGCTACCCCGAGTCCCCAGATACGCAGTATTTT. Translation gives CASSYPESPDTQYF.

The V call is TRBV19, the J call TRBJ2-1; 7 bases map to TRBD2. The V segment lost 3 bases and the J segment 7 bases; nucleotides outside the gene matches: 6. The germline CDR1 and CDR2 sequences are LNHDA and SQIVND (reference sequence). CDR3 size: 14 residues. The CDR3 spells CASSMGRERNEQFF. In nucleotides, the CDR3 is TGTGCCAGTAGTATGGGGCGGGAGAGGAATGAGCAGTTCTTC.

V and J are TRBV29-1 and TRBJ2-7; a weak D match, TRBD1 (6 bases). Trimming shortened V by 7 bases and J by 5 bases, and 12 bases separated the two germline ends. There are 11 residues in the CDR3. Germline values: CDR1 SQVTM, CDR2 ANQGSEA. The CDR3 here is CSAFRGNEQYF. CDR3 DNA sequence: TGCAGCGCATTCAGGGGCAACGAGCAGTACTTC.

The chain uses TRBV19 and TRBJ1-5, with TRBD1 matching over 7 bases. The germline V gene encodes CDR1 LNHDA and CDR2 SQIVND (reference sequence). The ends lost 4 bases at V and 6 bases at J; junction bases unmatched: 12. This CDR3 is 16 amino acids long. The CDR3 DNA reads as TGTGCCAGTAGTAAATGGACAGGCCAAAGCGCTCAGCCCCAGCATTTT. As protein: CASSKWTGQSAQPQHF.

The chain carries TRBV9 and TRBJ1-1; no clear D gene. The V end lost 3 bases, the J end lost 3 bases, and 9 bases lay between the germline ends. Germline V gene lookup returns CDR1 SGDLS and CDR2 YYNGEE. This CDR3 region has 13 residues. Here the CDR3 reads CASSGYRDTEAFF. The CDR3 DNA follows: TGTGCCAGCAGCGGTTACAGAGACACTGAAGCTTTCTTT. Complete variable domain (other parts from reference TRBV9 and TRBJ1-1): DSGVTQTPKHLITATGQRVTLRCSPRSGDLSVYWYQQSLDQGLQFLIQYYNGEERAKGNILERFSAQQFPDLHSELNLSSLELGDSALYFCASSGYRDTEAFFGQGTRLTVV.

This chain uses TRBV28 with TRBJ1-1; 8 bases fit TRBD1. V lost 5 bases and J lost 8; bases outside the gene matches: 4. The germline gives CDR1 MDHEN, CDR2 SYDVKM. CDR3 size: 12 residues. This chain's CDR3 is CASSPDRGEAFF. In DNA, the CDR3 is TGTGCCAGCAGTCCTGACAGGGGCGAAGCTTTCTTT.

This chain links TRBV19 with TRBJ2-3; TRBD2 matches at 7 bases. CDR1 and CDR2 (germline): LNHDA, SQIVND (reference sequence). CDR3 length: 15 residues. V was clipped by 3 bases and J by 5 bases; unmatched bases: 8. CDR3 coding DNA: TGTGCCAGTAGTATCGGGGGGACCGCTAGAGATACGCAGTATTTT. This codes for CASSIGGTARDTQYF. Drawing the rest from reference TRBV19 and TRBJ2-3, the complete variable domain is DGGITQSPKYLFRKEGQNVTLSCEQNLNHDAMYWYRQDPGQGLRLIYYSQIVNDFQKGDIAEGYSVSREKKESFPLTVTSAQKNPTAFYLCASSIGGTARDTQYFGPGTRLTVL.

This clone was seen only a few times. The chain uses TRBV9 and TRBJ1-1; no reliable D call. The germline V gene has CDR1 SGDLS and CDR2 YYNGEE. This CDR3 spans 16 amino acids. Trimming left V 0 bases short and J 0 bases short, with 12 bases between. CDR3 nucleotide sequence: TGTGCCAGCAGCGTAGCTACCGGAACTATGAACACTGAAGCTTTCTTT. Its translation: CASSVATGTMNTEAFF. Variable domain in full (rest from reference TRBV9 and TRBJ1-1): DSGVTQTPKHLITATGQRVTLRCSPRSGDLSVYWYQQSLDQGLQFLIQYYNGEERAKGNILERFSAQQFPDLHSELNLSSLELGDSALYFCASSVATGTMNTEAFFGQGTRLTVV.

J is TRBJ2-1 and V is TRBV5-1; TRBD1 aligns across 7 bases. The V gene's germline CDR1 is SGHRS and CDR2 YFSETQ. This CDR3 has 15 amino acids. V lost 5 bases and J lost 3; bases outside the gene matches: 8. CDR3 nucleotide sequence: TGCGCCAGCAGTTCCGGGACAGACTTCTACAATGAGCAGTTCTTC. Translated: CASSSGTDFYNEQFF.

This chain uses TRBV5-1 with TRBJ1-2, with 8 bases fitting TRBD1. Germline-derived CDR1 and CDR2 are SGHRS and YFSETQ. The V gene end was trimmed by 0 bases and the J gene end by 8 bases; junction bases not matched to a gene: 6. The CDR3 consists of 14 residues. CDR3 nucleotide sequence: TGCGCCAGCAGCTTGGAATGGACAGGGCAAGGCTACACCTTC. Translating it yields CASSLEWTGQGYTF.

This rearrangement joins TRBV29-1 to TRBJ2-1; 11 nucleotides match TRBD2. The CDR3 runs to 15 residues. From germline, CDR1 is SQVTM and CDR2 ANQGSEA. Losses at the gene ends were 5 bases for V and 9 bases for J; bases not matched to a gene: 12. CDR3 sequence reads: CSVIGVNLAGGEQFF. For the CDR3, the DNA is TGCAGCGTTATTGGCGTGAATCTAGCGGGAGGTGAGCAGTTCTTC.

The rearrangement joins TRBV7-2 to TRBJ2-7; perhaps TRBD1 as D (6 bases). The CDR3 extends over 15 amino acids. V was trimmed by 1 base and J by 0 bases, leaving 10 bases between them. Germline CDR1 and CDR2: SGHTA and FQGNSA. The CDR3 sequence is CASSLGQAYSYEQYF. CDR3 coding DNA: TGTGCCAGCAGCTTAGGACAGGCATACTCCTACGAGCAGTACTTC.

The rearrangement joins TRBV5-4 to TRBJ1-5, with a tentative D call TRBD1 (6 bases). V gave up 3 bases and J gave up 4 bases, with 8 bases separating them. The CDR3 contains 13 residues. The germline gives CDR1 SGHNT, CDR2 YYREEE (reference sequence). The CDR3 nucleotides read TGTGCCAGCAGCTGGGACACGAATCAGCCCCAGCATTTT. Translating it yields CASSWDTNQPQHF. Full variable domain (outside the CDR3, taken from reference TRBV5-4 and TRBJ1-5): ETGVTQSPTHLIKTRGQQVTLRCSSQSGHNTVSWYQQALGQGPQFIFQYYREEENGRGNFPPRFSGLQFPNYSSELNVNALELDDSALYLCASSWDTNQPQHFGDGTRLSIL.

The chain is built from TRBV7-9 and TRBJ2-1; D gene unclear. V lost 10 bases, J lost 7 bases, and 11 bases lay in between. The germline V gene encodes CDR1 SEHNR and CDR2 FQNEAQ (reference sequence). The CDR3 has 11 residues. The CDR3 coding sequence is TGTGCCATCCTAAGACTTAATGAGCAGTTCTTC. It translates to CAILRLNEQFF.

The V call is TRBV5-4, the J call TRBJ2-1; 12 bases agree with TRBD2. Germline V CDR1 and CDR2: SGHNT, YYREEE (reference sequence). The CDR3 runs to 14 residues. The junction had 7 bases not matched to a gene; V was cut back by 3 bases and J by 12 bases. The CDR3 DNA follows: TGTGCCAGCAGCTGGGGACTAGCGGGCGGAGGGCAGTTCTTC. Its protein is CASSWGLAGGGQFF.

This clone has just a few counts. The chain combines TRBV6-5 with TRBJ2-7; 10 positions agree with TRBD2. The CDR3 totals 12 residues. The V segment lost 8 bases and the J segment 6 bases; nucleotides outside the gene matches: 4. Per germline, CDR1 MNHEY and CDR2 SVGAGI. CDR3 sequence (DNA): TGTGCCAGCGGGTTAGCGGGAGGCGAGCAGTACTTC. Its translation: CASGLAGGEQYF.